The present entry profiles one TCR beta chain with its context. Its cognate antigen has yet to be identified. The sample holds no much larger clone one base away, and base qualities are not on file. This entry belongs to a study of CD8 T cells in Susac syndrome (dated by TCRdb to about 2019). In the study overall: The study used repertoire sequencing to test whether antigen drove CD8+ T cell activation and differentiation in Susac syndrome.

The CDR3 has 14 amino acids, counting the end cysteine and phenylalanine. Only the CDR3 DNA is retained, 42 bases long and in frame from the first base. The germline V gene yields SQVTM for CDR1 and ANQGSEA for CDR2. Between the V and J ends, shortened by 8 bases and 2 bases respectively, the junction contains 18 bases. RNA was extracted using the RNeasy kit, and about 0.45 to 1 ug of the RNA was reverse transcribed with random hexamers. The immunoSEQ multiplex PCR assay, which covers 54 Vbeta and 13 Jbeta segments, was used to amplify TCR beta CDR3 regions. PCR amplification bias was corrected by using a synthetic template baseline for primer optimization and computational correction. The authors processed their data as follows. Reads were assigned to V, D and J genes according to IMGT and analyzed in immunoSEQ Analyzer, with only productive sequences retained. To calculate clonality, Shannon entropy was normalized by log2 of the number of productive unique sequences and then subtracted from one. For each patient and control, public and private clones were evaluated among the 100 most prevalent clones. Clones were defined as Susac-specific if absent from the healthy and MS cohorts, from 900 to 1,200 published viral clones and from other ImmuneACCESS disease sequences. The public reads were quality trimmed at Q25 with fastp and then assembled into clones with MiXCR by TCRdb, keeping productive beta chains. Rows with a matching CDR3 protein are joined into one entry that keeps the most common DNA and genes. None of the V and J calls come from the authors' own analysis; TCRdb made them. This sample gives fewer than 250,000 distinct CDR3 sequences in total; roughly 92% of them show up just once. The ten largest account for 0.1% of the sample.

The paper's findings and limits, for the study overall: The number of individuals in the TCR sequencing and HLA analysis was recognized as being relatively small.

Peripheral blood CD8+ and CD4+ T cells from healthy donors, Susac syndrome patients and multiple sclerosis patients were profiled using high-throughput TCR beta sequencing. Healthy donors were included as age- and sex-matched controls. Bulk CD8+ and CD4+ T cells were purified by magnetic negative isolation, while CD8+ TEMRA cells were enriched using FACS. Blood was drawn into EDTA tubes, processed within 24 hours, and PBMCs were isolated by density gradient centrifugation. PBMCs intended for TCR sequencing were cryopreserved in liquid nitrogen and thawed later in a water bath at 37 degrees C. The sorted or isolated CD4+, CD8+ and CD8+ TEMRA cells reached a purity of at least 90%.

The sequencing sample was made of CD4+ T cells from PBMCs. The receptor comes from a human donor in good health. In this chain, TRBV29-1 is recombined with TRBJ1-2; a tentative D match to TRBD1 spans 6 bases. Here the CDR3 is given as CSSAAGGTNYGYTF. The DNA sequence follows: TGCAGCTCCGCAGCCGGGGGCACGAACTATGGCTACACCTTC. The variable domain in full, with residues beyond the CDR3 obtained from the reference TRBV29-1 and TRBJ1-2 genes, is SAVISQKPSRDICQRGTSLTIQCQVDSQVTMMFWYRQQPGQSLTLIATANQGSEATYESGFVIDKFPISRPNLTFSTLTVSNMSPEDSSIYLCSSAAGGTNYGYTFGSGTRLTVV.